This T cell receptor (beta chain) comes out of a study of blood T cells in healthy people across ages. A second PCR of 7 to 11 cycles used a sample-barcoded 5' primer and a J-beta primer mix. No fewer than 3 million CDR3-containing paired-end reads came from each sample. Each CDR3 protein is one row after TCRdb ran MiXCR on the 5' RACE reads. Among about 1 million distinct CDR3 sequences listed, 40% to 50% were seen once. Germline loops: CDR1 DFQATT, CDR2 SNEGSKA (reference sequence). CDR3 length: 15 residues. Trimming took 1 base from V and 3 from J, leaving 13 bases between them. This TCR came from an older woman in good health. The V gene is TRBV20-1, the J gene TRBJ1-5, with D perhaps TRBD1 (6 bases). Sequenced sample: blood. The CDR3 region has the DNA TGCAGTGCTAGAGTTCCTCAGGGGACCAATCAGCCCCAGCATTTT. Translating gives CSARVPQGTNQPQHF.